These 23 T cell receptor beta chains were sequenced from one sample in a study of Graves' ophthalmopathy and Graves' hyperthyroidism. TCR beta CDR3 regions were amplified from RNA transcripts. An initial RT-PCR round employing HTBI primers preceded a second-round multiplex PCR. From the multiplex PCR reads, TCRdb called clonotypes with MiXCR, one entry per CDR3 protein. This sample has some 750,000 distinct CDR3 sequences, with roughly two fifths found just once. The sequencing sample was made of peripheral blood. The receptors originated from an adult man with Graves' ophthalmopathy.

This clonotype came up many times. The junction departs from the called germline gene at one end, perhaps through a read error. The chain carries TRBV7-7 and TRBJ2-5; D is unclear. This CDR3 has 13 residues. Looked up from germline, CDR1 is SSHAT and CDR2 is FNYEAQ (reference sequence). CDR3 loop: CASSPVHQETQYF. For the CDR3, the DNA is TGTGCTAGCAGCCCAGTTCACCAAGAGACCCAGTACTTC.

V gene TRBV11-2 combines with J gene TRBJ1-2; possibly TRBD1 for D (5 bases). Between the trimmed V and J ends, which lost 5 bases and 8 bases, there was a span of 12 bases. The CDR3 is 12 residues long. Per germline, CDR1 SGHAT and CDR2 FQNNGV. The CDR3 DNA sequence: TGTGCCAGCAGCCCGGGAGGGGCGGGCTACACCTTC. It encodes CASSPGGAGYTF.

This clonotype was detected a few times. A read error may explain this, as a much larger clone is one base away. The CDR3 here is CASSQTDSNTEAFF. CDR3 coding DNA: TGTGCCAGCAGCCAGACGGACTCGAACACTGAAGCTTTCTTT. The genes are TRBV2 and TRBJ1-1, with D hard to call. From germline, CDR1 is SNHLY and CDR2 FYNNEI. CDR3 length equals 14 residues. Trimming pared 6 bases from V and 1 base from J, leaving 12 bases between.

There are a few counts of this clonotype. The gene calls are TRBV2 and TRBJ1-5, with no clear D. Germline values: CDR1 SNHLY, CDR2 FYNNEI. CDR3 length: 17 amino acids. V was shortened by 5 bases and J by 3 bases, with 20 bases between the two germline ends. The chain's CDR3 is CASSPPKGSDLNQPQHF. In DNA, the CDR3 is TGTGCCAGCAGTCCGCCTAAGGGCAGTGACCTCAATCAGCCCCAGCATTTT.

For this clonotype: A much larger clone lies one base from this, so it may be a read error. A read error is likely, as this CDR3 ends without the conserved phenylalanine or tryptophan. Here the CDR3 reads CASSSTGSNEKLFS. DNA for the CDR3: TGTGCCAGCAGCTCCACAGGGTCTAATGAAAAACTGTTTTCT. The J gene is TRBJ1-4, the V gene TRBV7-8; the D gene is possibly TRBD1 (6 bases). The germline V gene encodes CDR1 SGHVS and CDR2 FQNEAQ. With 4 bases removed from V and 3 bases from J, the gap between germline ends came to 9 bases. This CDR3 region has 14 residues.

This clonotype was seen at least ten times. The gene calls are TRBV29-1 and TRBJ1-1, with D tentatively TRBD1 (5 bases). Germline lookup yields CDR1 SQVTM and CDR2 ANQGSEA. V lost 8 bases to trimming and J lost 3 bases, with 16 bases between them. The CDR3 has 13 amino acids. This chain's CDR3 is CSIWGFTDTEAFF. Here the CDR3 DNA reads TGCAGCATTTGGGGGTTCACCGACACTGAAGCTTTCTTT.

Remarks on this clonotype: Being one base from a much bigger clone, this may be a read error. The CDR3 region is CASSLTGGDEQYF. The DNA for the CDR3 is TGTGCCAGCAGCTTGACAGGGGGAGACGAGCAGTACTTC. This chain uses TRBV11-1 with TRBJ2-7, with 9 nucleotides matching TRBD1. CDR1 and CDR2 from the germline V gene are SGHAT and FQDESV (reference sequence). V was pared by 3 bases and J by 5 bases, with 2 bases of the junction left unmatched. The CDR3 loop spans 13 amino acids.

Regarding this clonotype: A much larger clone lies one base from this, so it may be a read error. This CDR3 is CASSFQGSRNQPQHF. DNA for the CDR3: TGTGCCAGCAGCTTCCAAGGTTCCCGCAATCAGCCCCAGCATTTT. The V and J genes are TRBV7-2 and TRBJ1-5; D not resolved. Between the trimmed V and J ends, which lost 3 bases and 2 bases, there was a span of 11 bases. The CDR3 extends over 15 amino acids. Looked up from germline, CDR1 is SGHTA and CDR2 is FQGNSA.

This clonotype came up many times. The CDR3 protein is CASSLITRVYEQYF. The CDR3 nucleotides are TGTGCCAGCAGCTTAATTACCAGGGTCTACGAGCAGTACTTC. The chain has TRBV7-3 and TRBJ2-7, with a tentative D call TRBD1 (5 bases). Trimming removed 1 base from V and 3 bases from J, with 10 bases in between. This CDR3 comprises 14 residues. Germline V gene sequence: CDR1 SGHTA, CDR2 FQGTGA. Complete variable domain (other parts from reference TRBV7-3 and TRBJ2-7): GAGVSQTPSNKVTEKGKYVELRCDPISGHTALYWYRQSLGQGPEFLIYFQGTGAADDSGLPNDRFFAVRPEGSVSTLKIQRTERGDSAVYLCASSLITRVYEQYFGPGTRLTVT.

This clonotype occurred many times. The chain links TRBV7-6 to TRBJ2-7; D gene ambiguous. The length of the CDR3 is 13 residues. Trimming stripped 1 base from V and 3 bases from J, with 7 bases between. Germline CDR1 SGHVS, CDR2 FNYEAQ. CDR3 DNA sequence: TGTGCCAGCAGCTTAGAACGAGACTACGAGCAGTACTTC. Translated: CASSLERDYEQYF. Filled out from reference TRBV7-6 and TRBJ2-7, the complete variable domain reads GAGVSQSPRYKVTKRGQDVALRCDPISGHVSLYWYRQALGQGPEFLTYFNYEAQQDKSGLPNDRFSAERPEGSISTLTIQRTEQRDSAMYRCASSLERDYEQYFGPGTRLTVT.

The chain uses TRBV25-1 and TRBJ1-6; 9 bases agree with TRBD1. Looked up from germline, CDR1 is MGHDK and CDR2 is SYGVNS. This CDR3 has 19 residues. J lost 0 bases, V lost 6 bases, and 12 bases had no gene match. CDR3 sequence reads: CASSLVRGTGSSYNSPLHF. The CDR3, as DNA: TGTGCCAGCAGCTTAGTGCGAGGGACAGGGAGCTCCTATAATTCACCCCTCCACTTT.

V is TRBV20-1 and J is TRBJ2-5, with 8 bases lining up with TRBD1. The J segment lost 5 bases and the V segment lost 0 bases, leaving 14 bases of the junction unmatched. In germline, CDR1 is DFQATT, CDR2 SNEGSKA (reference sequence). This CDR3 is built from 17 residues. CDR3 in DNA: TGCAGTGCTAGAGATCTTCGACAGGGGTTTTTTGAGGAGACCCAGTACTTC. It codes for CSARDLRQGFFEETQYF.

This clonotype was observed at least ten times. The CDR3 loop reads CANNSEQGYGYTF. The CDR3 bases are TGTGCCAACAATTCAGAGCAGGGTTATGGCTACACCTTC. V gene TRBV2 combines with J gene TRBJ1-2; TRBD1 might be the D (5 bases). Trimming took 10 bases from V and 5 from J, leaving 17 bases between them. CDR3 size: 13 residues. Germline values: CDR1 SNHLY, CDR2 FYNNEI.

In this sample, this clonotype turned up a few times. The CDR3 reads CASSQNPNTEAFF. The CDR3 DNA reads TGCGCCAGCAGCCAAAATCCGAACACTGAAGCTTTCTTT. The chain recombines TRBV10-1 with TRBJ1-1; D not certain. CDR1 and CDR2 from the germline V gene are WNHNN and SYGVQD (reference sequence). V shed 6 bases and J shed 1 base, with 9 bases lying between them. The CDR3 contains 13 residues.

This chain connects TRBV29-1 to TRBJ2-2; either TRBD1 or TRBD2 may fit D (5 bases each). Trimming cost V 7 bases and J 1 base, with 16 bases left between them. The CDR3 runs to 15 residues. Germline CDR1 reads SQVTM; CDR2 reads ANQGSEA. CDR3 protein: CSASLGVRNTGELFF. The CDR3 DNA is TGCAGCGCCTCGTTGGGGGTCAGGAACACCGGGGAGCTGTTTTTT.

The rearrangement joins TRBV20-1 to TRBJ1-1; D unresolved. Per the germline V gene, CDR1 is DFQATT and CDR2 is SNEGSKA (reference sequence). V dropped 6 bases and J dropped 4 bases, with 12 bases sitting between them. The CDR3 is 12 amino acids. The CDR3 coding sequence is TGCAGTGCCAGCCTTGTAGGCACTGAAGCTTTCTTT. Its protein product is CSASLVGTEAFF.

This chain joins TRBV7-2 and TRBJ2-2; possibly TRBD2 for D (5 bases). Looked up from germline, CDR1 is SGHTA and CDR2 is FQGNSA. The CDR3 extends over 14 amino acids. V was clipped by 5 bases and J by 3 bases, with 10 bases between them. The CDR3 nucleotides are TGTGCCAGCAGCGTAAGCGGCTACACCGGGGAGCTGTTTTTT. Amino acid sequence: CASSVSGYTGELFF.

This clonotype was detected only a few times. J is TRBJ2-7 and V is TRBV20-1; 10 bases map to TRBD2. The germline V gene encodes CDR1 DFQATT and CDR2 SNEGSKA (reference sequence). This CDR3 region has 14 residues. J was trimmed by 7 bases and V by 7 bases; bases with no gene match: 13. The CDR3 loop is CSVDPLAGGGEQYF. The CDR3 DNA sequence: TGCAGTGTCGACCCCTTAGCGGGAGGAGGGGAGCAGTACTTC.

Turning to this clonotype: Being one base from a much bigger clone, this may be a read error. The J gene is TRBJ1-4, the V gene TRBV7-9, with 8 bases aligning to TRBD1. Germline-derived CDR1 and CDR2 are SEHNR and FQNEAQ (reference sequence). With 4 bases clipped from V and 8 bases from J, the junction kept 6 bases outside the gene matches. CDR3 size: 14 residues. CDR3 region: CASSSVTGVEKLFF. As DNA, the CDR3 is TGTGCCAGCAGCTCGGTGACAGGGGTAGAAAAACTGTTTTTT.

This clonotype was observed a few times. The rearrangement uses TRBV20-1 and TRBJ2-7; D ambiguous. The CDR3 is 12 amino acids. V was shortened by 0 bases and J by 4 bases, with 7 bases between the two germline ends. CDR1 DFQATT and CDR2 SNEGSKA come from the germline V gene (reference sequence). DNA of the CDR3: TGCAGTGCTAGAGAGAAGGGTTACGAGCAGTACTTC. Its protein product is CSAREKGYEQYF.

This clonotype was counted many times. The CDR3: CASSLGAGGNEQYF. CDR3 DNA: TGTGCCAGCAGCTTAGGGGCAGGGGGCAACGAGCAGTACTTC. This chain uses TRBV7-9 with TRBJ2-7; 8 bases line up with TRBD1. The CDR3 runs 14 residues. V trimming: 1 base; J trimming: 5 bases; junction bases outside the gene matches: 4. CDR1 is SEHNR and CDR2 is FQNEAQ in the germline V gene (reference sequence).

The CDR3 loop reads CSARPPQGARGAFF. The CDR3 DNA is TGCAGTGCTAGACCCCCTCAGGGGGCGCGGGGTGCTTTCTTT. The rearrangement joins TRBV20-1 to TRBJ1-1, with 8 bases aligning to TRBD1. Germline V CDR1 and CDR2: DFQATT, SNEGSKA (reference sequence). The V and J ends lost 2 bases and 11 bases, in that order; junction bases with no gene match: 13. This CDR3 has 14 amino acids.

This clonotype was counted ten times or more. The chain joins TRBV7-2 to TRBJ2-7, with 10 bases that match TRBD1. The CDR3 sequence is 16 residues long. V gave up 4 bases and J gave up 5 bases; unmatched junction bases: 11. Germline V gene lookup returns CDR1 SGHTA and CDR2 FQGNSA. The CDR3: CASSSSDRGWFDEQYF. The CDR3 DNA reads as TGTGCCAGCAGCTCATCGGACAGGGGGTGGTTCGACGAGCAGTACTTC. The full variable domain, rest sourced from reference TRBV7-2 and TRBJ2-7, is GAGVSQSPSNKVTEKGKDVELRCDPISGHTALYWYRQSLGQGLEFLIYFQGNSAPDKSGLPSDRFSAERTGGSVSTLTIQRTQQEDSAVYLCASSSSDRGWFDEQYFGPGTRLTVT.